A single sample gave rise to the 25 T cell receptor beta chains below, sequenced in a study of neurological immune-mediated disorders. MiXCR, applied by TCRdb to the 5' RACE reads, yields one record per CDR3 protein. The sample carries more than 100,000 distinct CDR3 sequences, about 10% recorded once. The time point here: longitudinal time-point 3. Sequenced sample: PBMCs. These receptor sequences come from a female donor with HTLV-1-associated myelopathy (HAM/TSP).

This clonotype was counted a few times. This chain links TRBV6-6 with TRBJ2-3, with 8 bases fitting TRBD2. CDR1 MNHNY and CDR2 SVGAGI come from the germline V gene (reference sequence). V lost 6 bases to trimming and J lost 2 bases; unmatched junction nucleotides: 10. CDR3 length: 16 amino acids. This CDR3 reads CASRLGGAYVTDTQYF. The DNA for the CDR3 is TGTGCCAGCAGACTCGGGGGGGCTTACGTCACAGATACGCAGTATTTT.

At least ten counts were recorded for this clonotype. V and J are TRBV5-1 and TRBJ2-7, with 9 bases lining up with TRBD1. Germline V gene lookup returns CDR1 SGHRS and CDR2 YFSETQ. V lost 1 base, J lost 0 bases, and 2 bases stayed unmatched. This CDR3 has 15 amino acids. The CDR3 nucleotides are TGCGCCAGCAGCTTGTTGGGACAGGGCTCCTACGAGCAGTACTTC. The encoded protein is CASSLLGQGSYEQYF. Together with reference TRBV5-1 and TRBJ2-7, the CDR3 gives the full variable domain: KAGVTQTPRYLIKTRGQQVTLSCSPISGHRSVSWYQQTPGQGLQFLFEYFSETQRNKGNFPGRFSGRQFSNSRSEMNVSTLELGDSALYLCASSLLGQGSYEQYFGPGTRLTVT.

This clonotype was counted at least ten times. The chain carries TRBV7-9 and TRBJ2-3; D may correspond to TRBD1 or TRBD2 (6 bases each). V lost 4 bases to trimming and J lost 0 bases, with 14 bases between them. Looked up from germline, CDR1 is SEHNR and CDR2 is FQNEAQ (reference sequence). The CDR3 is 16 amino acids. This CDR3 reads CASSSVEGDSTDTQYF. The CDR3 DNA reads TGTGCCAGCAGCTCGGTGGAGGGGGATAGCACAGATACGCAGTATTTT.

This clonotype was found many times. The chain uses TRBV5-1 and TRBJ1-1; D remains unclear. The CDR3 covers 14 residues. The V gene's germline CDR1 is SGHRS and CDR2 YFSETQ. Trimming left V 1 base short and J 0 bases short, with 7 bases between. CDR3 in amino acids: CASSLYGMNTEAFF. The CDR3 nucleotides read TGCGCCAGCAGCTTGTACGGCATGAACACTGAAGCTTTCTTT. Full variable domain (outside the CDR3, taken from reference TRBV5-1 and TRBJ1-1): KAGVTQTPRYLIKTRGQQVTLSCSPISGHRSVSWYQQTPGQGLQFLFEYFSETQRNKGNFPGRFSGRQFSNSRSEMNVSTLELGDSALYLCASSLYGMNTEAFFGQGTRLTVV.

The table lists this clonotype with many counts. This chain joins TRBV12-3 or TRBV12-4 and TRBJ1-1; D may be TRBD1 (5 bases). V was pared by 3 bases and J by 11 bases, with 10 bases between. The CDR3 has 11 amino acids. CDR3 region: CASSLRGGAFF. Written as DNA, the CDR3 is TGTGCCAGCAGTTTGAGGGGAGGGGCTTTCTTT.

This clonotype was found many times. The CDR3 DNA is TGCAGTGCTACGCTTTTGGGGACCCTGAACACCGGGGAGCTGTTTTTT. This codes for CSATLLGTLNTGELFF. The rearrangement joins TRBV20-1 to TRBJ2-2; D may match TRBD1 or TRBD2 (5 bases each). CDR1 is DFQATT, CDR2 SNEGSKA, per germline (reference sequence). This CDR3 is built from 16 residues. V lost 4 bases, J lost 1 base, and 16 bases lay in between.

At least ten counts were recorded for this clonotype. The chain combines TRBV7-9 with TRBJ2-2; D possibly corresponds to TRBD1 (5 bases). V shed 5 bases and J shed 3 bases, with 7 bases lying between them. Looked up from germline, CDR1 is SEHNR and CDR2 is FQNEAQ (reference sequence). This CDR3 comprises 13 residues. CDR3 coding DNA: TGTGCCAGCAGCCGGACATACACCGGGGAGCTGTTTTTT. Translation gives CASSRTYTGELFF.

This clonotype was counted many times. This rearrangement joins TRBV2 to TRBJ1-5, with TRBD1 identical over 7 bases. The CDR3 runs to 15 residues. The ends lost 1 base at V and 3 bases at J; junction bases unmatched: 3. Germline-derived CDR1 and CDR2 are SNHLY and FYNNEI. The CDR3 spells CASSEEDRFNQPQHF. The CDR3 bases are TGTGCCAGCAGTGAAGAGGACAGGTTCAATCAGCCCCAGCATTTT. Based on the CDR3 plus reference TRBV2 and TRBJ1-5, the full variable domain is EPEVTQTPSHQVTQMGQEVILRCVPISNHLYFYWYRQILGQKVEFLVSFYNNEISEKSEIFDDQFSVERPDGSNFTLKIRSTKLEDSAMYFCASSEEDRFNQPQHFGDGTRLSIL.

This clonotype is medium-sized in the sample. The rearrangement uses TRBV20-1 and TRBJ2-3, with D possibly TRBD2 on 5 matching bases. The germline gives CDR1 DFQATT, CDR2 SNEGSKA (reference sequence). The CDR3 is 13 amino acids. V was trimmed by 3 bases and J by 4 bases, leaving 11 bases between them. The CDR3 sequence is CSARRRAPDTQYF. In DNA form, the CDR3 reads TGCAGTGCTAGGAGGCGGGCCCCAGATACGCAGTATTTT.

To note about this clonotype: A single base separates this from a much larger clone, so it may be a read error. The gene calls are TRBV5-1 and TRBJ2-5; D is ambiguous. The J call is uncertain, as TRBJ2-7 better fits the DNA end. CDR3 size: 13 residues. Germline V gene sequence: CDR1 SGHRS, CDR2 YFSETQ. CDR3 in amino acids: CASSLEDDYEQYF. In nucleotides, the CDR3 is TGCGCCAGCAGCTTAGAGGACGACTACGAGCAGTACTTC.

This clonotype was detected ten times or more. The chain has TRBV6-2 or TRBV6-3 and TRBJ2-1; 10 nucleotides agree with TRBD2. The CDR3 contains 16 residues. Trimming removed 5 bases from V and 5 bases from J; junction bases left unmatched: 9. Per germline, CDR1 MNHEY and CDR2 SVGEGT. CDR3 in amino acids: CASSPDLAGAHNEQFF. The CDR3 DNA sequence: TGTGCCAGCAGTCCCGATCTAGCGGGGGCCCACAATGAGCAGTTCTTC.

This clonotype was observed at least ten times. This rearrangement joins TRBV7-2 to TRBJ2-5; unclear D gene. This CDR3 spans 13 amino acids. The V gene lost 1 base and the J gene lost 7 bases, with 10 bases spanning the gap. Germline values: CDR1 SGHTA, CDR2 FQGNSA. CDR3: CASSLVRSGTQYF. The CDR3 DNA reads as TGTGCCAGCAGCTTAGTACGGTCGGGGACCCAGTACTTC. Complete variable domain (other parts from reference TRBV7-2 and TRBJ2-5): GAGVSQSPSNKVTEKGKDVELRCDPISGHTALYWYRQSLGQGLEFLIYFQGNSAPDKSGLPSDRFSAERTGGSVSTLTIQRTQQEDSAVYLCASSLVRSGTQYFGPGTRLLVL.

The chain combines TRBV4-1 with TRBJ2-2, with D possibly being TRBD1 (6 bases). The germline V and J ends were trimmed by 0 bases and 4 bases, with 12 bases remaining between them. The CDR3 spans 16 residues. The germline V gene encodes CDR1 MGHRA and CDR2 YSYEKL. The CDR3 loop reads CASSQESGAGTGELFF. Written as DNA, the CDR3 is TGCGCCAGCAGCCAAGAGTCAGGGGCCGGCACCGGGGAGCTGTTTTTT.

Ten or more counts support this clonotype. The chain recombines TRBV10-3 with TRBJ1-5; D not resolved. The CDR3 is 13 amino acids. Trimming removed 0 bases at V and 4 bases at J, with 4 bases between. CDR1 is ENHRY, CDR2 SYGVKD, per germline. The CDR3, as DNA: TGTGCCATCAGTGAGTCGGGGAATCAGCCCCAGCATTTT. Protein product: CAISESGNQPQHF.

This clonotype has a count of ten or more. The V call is TRBV5-1, the J call TRBJ2-1; 8 positions agree with TRBD1. Germline loops: CDR1 SGHRS, CDR2 YFSETQ. J lost 10 bases, V lost 0 bases, and 6 bases had no gene match. This CDR3 has 14 amino acids. The CDR3 here is CASSLDPQGAEQFF. The CDR3 DNA follows: TGCGCCAGCAGCTTGGATCCCCAGGGGGCGGAGCAGTTCTTC.

The sample holds many counts of this clonotype. Sequence at one end of the junction differs from germline and may be a read error. The chain recombines TRBV5-6 with TRBJ2-1; D not certain. CDR3 length: 17 residues. The germline gives CDR1 SGHDT, CDR2 YYEEEE. Here the CDR3 reads CASSLGNLMSSYNEQFF. The CDR3 coding sequence is TGTGCCAGCAGTTTGGGGAATCTTATGAGCTCCTACAATGAGCAGTTCTTC. Variable domain in full (rest from reference TRBV5-6 and TRBJ2-1): DAGVTQSPTHLIKTRGQQVTLRCSPKSGHDTVSWYQQALGQGPQFIFQYYEEEERQRGNFPDRFSGHQFPNYSSELNVNALLLGDSALYLCASSLGNLMSSYNEQFFGPGTRLTVL.

This clonotype was seen ten or more times. The J gene is TRBJ2-3, the V gene TRBV5-1; TRBD2 matches 9 bases. J lost 0 bases, V lost 0 bases, and 2 bases had no gene match. There are 16 residues in the CDR3. Per the germline V gene, CDR1 is SGHRS and CDR2 is YFSETQ. CDR3 sequence reads: CASSLVAGDSTDTQYF. The CDR3 DNA follows: TGCGCCAGCAGCTTGGTAGCGGGGGACAGCACAGATACGCAGTATTTT.

On this clonotype itself: This sequence may be a read error, since a much larger clone differs from it by one base. The genes are TRBV7-2 and TRBJ2-5, with D hard to call. Trimming pared 5 bases from V and 5 bases from J, leaving 15 bases between. CDR1 SGHTA and CDR2 FQGNSA come from the germline V gene. The CDR3 spans 14 residues. The CDR3 here is CTSSADGIPETQYF. For the CDR3, the DNA is TGTACCAGCAGCGCAGACGGCATTCCGGAGACCCAGTACTTC.

This clonotype was detected ten times or more. The V and J genes are TRBV5-1 and TRBJ1-5, with D uncertain. The CDR3 runs to 13 residues. The V gene's germline CDR1 is SGHRS and CDR2 YFSETQ. Trimming cost V 0 bases and J 10 bases, with 11 bases left between them. CDR3 sequence: CASSLGQESPQHF. CDR3 sequence (DNA): TGCGCCAGCAGCTTGGGTCAGGAGAGTCCCCAGCATTTT.

There are a few counts of this clonotype. This chain connects TRBV6-5 to TRBJ1-4, with 7 nucleotides matching TRBD1. Losses at the gene ends were 5 bases for V and 3 bases for J; bases not matched to a gene: 3. The V gene's germline CDR1 is MNHEY and CDR2 SVGAGI. The length of the CDR3 is 14 residues. CDR3 amino acids: CASSRQGPNEKLFF. CDR3 in DNA: TGTGCCAGCAGTCGACAGGGCCCTAATGAAAAACTGTTTTTT.

This clonotype has at least ten counts. This chain joins TRBV27 and TRBJ2-4; 8 bases align to TRBD2. In germline, CDR1 is MNHEY, CDR2 SMNVEV (reference sequence). The CDR3 sequence is 14 residues long. V lost 5 bases, J lost 4 bases, and 4 bases stayed unmatched. CDR3 DNA: TGTGCCAGCAGTCTAGCGGGCCGGAAAAACATTCAGTACTTC. It yields the protein CASSLAGRKNIQYF.

This clonotype was detected many times. The J gene is TRBJ1-2, the V gene TRBV20-1, with TRBD1 identical over 9 bases. V was clipped by 5 bases and J by 2 bases; unmatched bases: 3. The CDR3 is 13 amino acids. Germline CDR1 DFQATT, CDR2 SNEGSKA (reference sequence). The CDR3 DNA reads as TGCAGTGCTGATGGACAGGGGAACTATGGCTACACCTTC. This translates into CSADGQGNYGYTF.

This clonotype has ten or more counts. The V and J genes are TRBV5-1 and TRBJ2-1; no clear D. With 6 bases removed from V and 11 bases from J, the gap between germline ends came to 12 bases. Germline lookup yields CDR1 SGHRS and CDR2 YFSETQ. This CDR3 contains 11 residues. The CDR3 here is CASNFGPQQFF. CDR3 in DNA: TGCGCCAGCAACTTTGGCCCCCAGCAGTTCTTC.

There are many counts of this clonotype. V usage is TRBV5-6 and J usage is TRBJ2-5; D gene unclear. Trimming shortened V by 4 bases and J by 4 bases, and 14 bases separated the two germline ends. The CDR3 consists of 14 residues. In germline, CDR1 is SGHDT, CDR2 YYEEEE. This chain's CDR3 is CASSPRAIPETQYF. CDR3 sequence (DNA): TGTGCCAGCAGCCCCCGAGCGATTCCAGAGACCCAGTACTTC.

This clonotype showed up many times. The V call is TRBV2, the J call TRBJ1-6; no reliable D call. The CDR3 spans 11 residues. The V end lost 5 bases, the J end lost 11 bases, and 7 bases lay between the germline ends. CDR1 and CDR2 (germline): SNHLY, FYNNEI. CDR3 in DNA: TGTGCCAGCAGTAATCTTCCACCCCTCCACTTT. It codes for CASSNLPPLHF.